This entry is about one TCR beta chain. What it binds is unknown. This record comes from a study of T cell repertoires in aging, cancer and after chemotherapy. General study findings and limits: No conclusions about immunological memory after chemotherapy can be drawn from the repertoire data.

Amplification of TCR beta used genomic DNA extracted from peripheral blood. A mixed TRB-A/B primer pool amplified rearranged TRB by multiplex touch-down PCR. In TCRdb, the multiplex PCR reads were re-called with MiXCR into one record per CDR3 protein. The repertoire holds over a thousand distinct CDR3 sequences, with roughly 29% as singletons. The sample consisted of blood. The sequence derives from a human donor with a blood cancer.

The CDR3 here is CSARDCPPEKAGDLNGDTDTQYF. The DNA for the CDR3 is TGCAGTGCTAGAGATTGTCCCCCTGAGAAAGCGGGAGACTTGAACGGAGACACAGATACGCAGTATTTT. V and J are TRBV20-1 and TRBJ2-3; 8 bases align to TRBD2. V was pared by 0 bases and J by 2 bases, with 28 bases of the junction left unmatched. The length of the CDR3 is 23 residues. Germline lookup yields CDR1 DFQATT and CDR2 SNEGSKA (reference sequence).